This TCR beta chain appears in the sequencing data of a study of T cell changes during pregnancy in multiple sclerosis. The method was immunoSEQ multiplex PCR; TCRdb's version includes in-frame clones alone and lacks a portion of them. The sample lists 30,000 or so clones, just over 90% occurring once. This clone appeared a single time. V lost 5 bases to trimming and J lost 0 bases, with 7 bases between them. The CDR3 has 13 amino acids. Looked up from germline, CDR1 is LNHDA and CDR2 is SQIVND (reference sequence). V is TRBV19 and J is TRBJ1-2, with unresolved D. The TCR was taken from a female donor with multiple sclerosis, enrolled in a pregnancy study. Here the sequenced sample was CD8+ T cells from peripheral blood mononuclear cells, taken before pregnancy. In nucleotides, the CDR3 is TGTGCCAGTAGTTTCAGTACTAACTATGGCTACACCTTC. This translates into CASSFSTNYGYTF. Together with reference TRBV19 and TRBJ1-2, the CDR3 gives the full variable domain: DGGITQSPKYLFRKEGQNVTLSCEQNLNHDAMYWYRQDPGQGLRLIYYSQIVNDFQKGDIAEGYSVSREKKESFPLTVTSAQKNPTAFYLCASSFSTNYGYTFGSGTRLTVV.